This T cell receptor beta chain was obtained from a study of blood T cell repertoires in COVID-19. On the study more broadly: Acute-phase and convalescent COVID-19 samples originated in the United States, Italy and Spain.

J gave up 9 bases and V 5 bases, and 9 bases lay outside the gene matches. This CDR3 contains 15 residues. Germline CDR1 reads MNHEY; CDR2 reads SVGAGI. Categorization into cohorts depended on clinical history that participants reported. Recovery meant two consecutive negative NP/OP PCR tests, professional clearance, or resolved symptoms. This clone was seen once. Authors' analysis steps: It was from reference gene primer amplification that nucleated cell counts were estimated. The repertoire was sequenced with immunoSEQ multiplex PCR; TCRdb's copy has only in-frame clones and lacks some. Clonal size and the V and J genes are those of that table, whereas D and trimming came from the DNA. The sample carries about 310,000 clones, under 90% recorded once.

The TCR sequence derives from a woman aged 25-40 years who had recovered from COVID-19. Sequencing used PBMCs or T cells enriched from blood (not recorded which). This sequence joins TRBV6-5 and TRBJ2-1, with 11 nucleotides matching TRBD1. The CDR3 coding sequence is TGTGCCAGCAGTCGCGGGGGGACAGGGGGTGGTGAGCAGTTCTTC. As protein: CASSRGGTGGGEQFF.